This T cell receptor (beta chain) was identified during a study of CD8 T cells in Susac syndrome. General observations from the study: The study acknowledged a relatively small number of individuals in its TCR sequencing and HLA analysis.

A note on this clonotype: What it binds is not known.

The multiple sclerosis controls consisted of treatment-naive patients with relapsing-remitting disease, either stable or active. The authors negatively isolated CD8+ and CD4+ T cells and FACS-enriched TEMRA cells. CDR3 length equals 13 residues. V gave up 2 bases and J gave up 5 bases, with 10 bases separating them. Germline V gives CDR1 SGHNT, CDR2 YYREEE (reference sequence). RNA, at roughly 0.45 to 1 ug, was reverse transcribed with random hexamers. Across 54 Vbeta and 13 Jbeta, TCR beta CDR3 was amplified with immunoSEQ multiplex PCR. A single record per CDR3 protein comes from TCRdb applying MiXCR to the immunoSEQ multiplex PCR reads. Of 75,000 to 95,000 distinct CDR3 sequences in the sample, 90% to 95% were seen once.

Sample: CD8+ T cells from PBMCs. The clonotype was recovered from a human donor with multiple sclerosis. This chain links TRBV5-4 with TRBJ2-5; no reliable D call. The CDR3 reads CASSLRPWETQYF. The CDR3 DNA follows: TGTGCCAGCAGCTTAAGGCCTTGGGAGACCCAGTACTTC.